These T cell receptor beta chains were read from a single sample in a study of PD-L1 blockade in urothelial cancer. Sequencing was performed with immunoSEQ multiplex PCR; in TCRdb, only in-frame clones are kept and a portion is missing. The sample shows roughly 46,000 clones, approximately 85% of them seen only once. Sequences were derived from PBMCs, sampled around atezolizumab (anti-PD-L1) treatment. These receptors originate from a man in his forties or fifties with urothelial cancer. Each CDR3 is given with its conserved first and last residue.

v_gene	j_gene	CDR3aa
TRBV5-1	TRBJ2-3	CASTLLGQGHTDTQYF
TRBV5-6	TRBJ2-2	CASSLMGPNTGELFF
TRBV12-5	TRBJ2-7	CASGISGGLSYEQYF
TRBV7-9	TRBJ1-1	CASSWGQGIGAFF
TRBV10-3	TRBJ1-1	CAISDSPGRHEAFF
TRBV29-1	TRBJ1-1	CSGGQGGKNTEAFF
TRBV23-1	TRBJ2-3	CASSQLTQASTDTQYF
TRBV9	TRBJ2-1	CASSVSGSSYNEQFF
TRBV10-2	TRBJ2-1	CASSLSPPRNFDEQFF
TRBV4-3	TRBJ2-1	CASSRTSGRGNEQFF
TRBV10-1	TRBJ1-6	CASSGQGAGSPLHF
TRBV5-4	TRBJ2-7	CASHTGGGSSYEQYF
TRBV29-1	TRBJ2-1	CSGGQSSYNEQFF
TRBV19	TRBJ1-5	CASKGRPGLGPSNQPQHF
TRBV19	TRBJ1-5	CASSTTGGYSNQPQHF
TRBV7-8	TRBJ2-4	CASSSYRLPGGDIQYF
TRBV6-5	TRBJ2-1	CASSRTGTAYNEQFF
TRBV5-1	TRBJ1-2	CASRDSSNYGYTF
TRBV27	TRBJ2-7	CASSLWGQAYEQYF
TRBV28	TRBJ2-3	CASSKDMLAPMDTQYF
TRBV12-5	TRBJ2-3	CASQSSGGTDTQYF
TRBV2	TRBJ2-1	CATGGYYNEQFF
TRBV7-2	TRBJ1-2	CASSPPGANYGYTF
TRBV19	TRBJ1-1	CASTSPGHTNTEAFF
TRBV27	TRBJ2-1	CASGQPGNEQFF
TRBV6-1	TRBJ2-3	CASSRLAGGDATQYF
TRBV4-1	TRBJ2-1	CASSQDTREGNEQFF
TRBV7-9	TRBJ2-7	CASSSAGEQYF
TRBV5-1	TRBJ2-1	CASSMLANEQFF
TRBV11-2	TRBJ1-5	CASSRGEGARNQPQHF
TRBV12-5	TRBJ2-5	CASGLAAGGRQETQYF
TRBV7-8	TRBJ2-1	CASSSRTSGAAYNEQFF
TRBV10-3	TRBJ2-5	CAISDRRGETQYF
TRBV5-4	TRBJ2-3	CASSPRGYTQYF
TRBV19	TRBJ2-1	CASSPSGRGNEQFF
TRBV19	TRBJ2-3	CASTKRGGRDTQYF
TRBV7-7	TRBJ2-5	CASSSTGSETQYF
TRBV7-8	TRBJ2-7	CASSREQHSAYEQYF
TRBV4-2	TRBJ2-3	CASSQGMLGSTDTQYF
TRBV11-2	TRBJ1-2	CASSALGLTSYGYTF